This T cell receptor (beta chain) was captured by sequencing in a study of cytomegalovirus exposure and HLA in healthy donors. Study as a whole: The 95 to 150 validation repertoires used a platform that matched the one used for the approximately 610 first-cohort repertoires, as a later analysis reported. General observations from the study: According to a subsequent analysis, TCR clusters from the first cohort were inclined to appear together in the roughly 120 validation repertoires. Reports described diagnosis of cytomegalovirus status by the classifier as highly specific and sensitive.

The protocol was immunoSEQ multiplex PCR, while the TCRdb copy is restricted to in-frame clones and leaves out a portion. Here the sample spans under 350,000 clones, just over 85% being singletons. While the first cohort had several hundred subjects, the donors belonged to the separate validation cohort of roughly 120 subjects. This CDR3 has 13 residues. The V gene end was trimmed by 0 bases and the J gene end by 6 bases; junction bases not matched to a gene: 1. Germline V gene lookup returns CDR1 SGHNT and CDR2 YENEEA. Of note for this clone: What it binds is unknown.

The source is a woman aged 18-29 years in good health and CMV-seronegative. The rearrangement joins TRBV11-3 to TRBJ1-2, with 7 nucleotides matching TRBD1. The sample was PBMCs. The CDR3 DNA sequence: TGTGCCAGCAGCTTAGAGACAGGGAATGGCTACACCTTC. Its translation is CASSLETGNGYTF.